This TCR beta chain was identified during a study of shared clonotypes between healthy human individuals. Background on the study: Per donor, three plates held CD4 naive cells, three held CD4 memory, two held CD8 naive and one held CD8 memory.

After removal of 5 bases from V and 6 bases from J, the junction contained 10 bases not matched to a gene. CDR1 MNHEY and CDR2 SVGAGI come from the germline V gene. CDR3 size: 14 residues. TCRdb's copy holds only in-frame clones and misses some; the assay was immunoSEQ multiplex PCR. The sample contains 2 million to 2.5 million clones, 85% to 95% of which appear only once. Sequenced material: naive CD4+ T cells from PBMCs. Subset meaning: CD45RA+ positively selected. The sequence derives from a man aged 18-30 years in good health. Some clones in this sample may be carry-over from other donors' samples. V is TRBV6-5 and J is TRBJ2-7, with 7 bases lining up with TRBD1. CDR3 loop: CASSPRTGMTEQYF. As DNA, the CDR3 is TGTGCCAGCAGTCCCCGGACAGGTATGACCGAGCAGTACTTC.